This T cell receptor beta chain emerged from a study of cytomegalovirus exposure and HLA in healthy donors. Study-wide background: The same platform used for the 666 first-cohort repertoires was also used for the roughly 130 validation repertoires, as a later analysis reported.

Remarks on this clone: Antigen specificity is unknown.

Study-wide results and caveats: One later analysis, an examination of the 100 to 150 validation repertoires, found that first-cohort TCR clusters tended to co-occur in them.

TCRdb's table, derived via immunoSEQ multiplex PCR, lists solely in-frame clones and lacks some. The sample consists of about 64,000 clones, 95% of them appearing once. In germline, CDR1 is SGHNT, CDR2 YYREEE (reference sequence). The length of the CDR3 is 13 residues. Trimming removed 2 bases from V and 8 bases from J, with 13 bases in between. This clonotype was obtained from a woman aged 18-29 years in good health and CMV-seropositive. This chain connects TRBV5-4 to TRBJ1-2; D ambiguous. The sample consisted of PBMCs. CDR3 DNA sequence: TGTGCCAGCAGCTTCGGGTGGCCCGGGGGCTACACCTTC. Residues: CASSFGWPGGYTF. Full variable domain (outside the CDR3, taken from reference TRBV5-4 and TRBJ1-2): ETGVTQSPTHLIKTRGQQVTLRCSSQSGHNTVSWYQQALGQGPQFIFQYYREEENGRGNFPPRFSGLQFPNYSSELNVNALELDDSALYLCASSFGWPGGYTFGSGTRLTVV.